This T cell receptor (beta chain) was sequenced during a study of blood T cells in healthy people across ages. CDR3 length: 16 residues. V was clipped by 2 bases and J by 0 bases, with 11 bases between them. The germline gives CDR1 MNHNY, CDR2 SVGAGI (reference sequence). A J-beta primer mix and a sample-barcoded 5' primer were used in a second PCR of about 7 to 12 cycles. TCRdb independently ran MiXCR on the 5' RACE reads; one entry per CDR3 protein. The sample yields around 800,000 distinct CDR3 sequences, about 42% seen once. The sequence was obtained from an older man in good health. The chain couples TRBV6-6 to TRBJ2-1; D gene unclear. What was sequenced was blood. The CDR3 nucleotides are TGTGCCAGCAGTTACCCGACCGGAAACTCCTACAATGAGCAGTTCTTC. Translation: CASSYPTGNSYNEQFF.